These 10 T cell receptor beta chains came from one sample sequenced in a study of persistence of HIV-infected CD4 T cells. An overlapping HIV-1 Gag peptide pool stimulated these cells at about 1 ug/peptide/mL. Sorting of responding CD4+ T cells relied on upregulated CD40 ligand together with CD69. The libraries were made with immunoSEQ version 4 in survey mode. The table came from immunoSEQ multiplex PCR; TCRdb's copy has only in-frame clones and leaves some out. Of about 13,000 clones detected, approximately 68% appear once; the ten largest clones hold less than 8.5%. Antigens of these TCRs are unknown. The sample in question was CD4+ T cells sorted from PBMCs after roughly 18-hour stimulation, obtained from a patient who received antiretroviral therapy. Receptor source: an adult man with HIV who was CMV-seropositive.

The chain combines TRBV30 with TRBJ1-5; D not resolved. The V end was cut by 0 bases, the J end by 4 bases, with 4 bases between. Germline V gene lookup returns CDR1 GTSNPN and CDR2 SVGIG (reference sequence). The CDR3 runs to 12 residues. CDR3: CAWSVGNQPQHF. CDR3 coding DNA: TGTGCCTGGAGTGTGGGAAATCAGCCCCAGCATTTT.

The chain has TRBV5-1 and TRBJ1-1; tentatively, D is TRBD1 (6 bases). Trimming removed 0 bases at V and 0 bases at J, with 15 bases between. Germline V gene data show CDR1 as SGHRS and CDR2 as YFSETQ. The CDR3 runs to 17 residues. In DNA form, the CDR3 reads TGCGCCAGCAGCTTGGGGGCCCAGGGGAACTTGAACACTGAAGCTTTCTTT. It codes for CASSLGAQGNLNTEAFF.

The V gene is TRBV14, the J gene TRBJ2-1; D remains unclear. V was trimmed by 4 bases and J by 0 bases, leaving 10 bases between them. The germline V gene has CDR1 SGHDN and CDR2 FVKESK. This CDR3 has 15 amino acids. The CDR3 region has the DNA TGTGCCAGCAGCCCCCGGGTCTACTCCTACAATGAGCAGTTCTTC. It encodes CASSPRVYSYNEQFF.

V and J are TRBV6-5 and TRBJ2-7; D call uncertain. V shed 5 bases and J shed 5 bases, with 13 bases lying between them. The germline V gene encodes CDR1 MNHEY and CDR2 SVGAGI. The length of the CDR3 is 13 residues. CDR3 residues: CASSQSLVHEQYF. CDR3 sequence (DNA): TGTGCCAGCAGTCAAAGCTTGGTTCACGAGCAGTACTTC.

V and J are TRBV18 and TRBJ1-1; D not resolved. The CDR3 extends over 18 amino acids. Deletions cut 6 bases from V and 0 bases from J, with 23 bases between. Germline lookup yields CDR1 KGHSH and CDR2 LQKENI. CDR3 in DNA: TGTGCCAGCTCTCCAGTTTCCCTAGGCGGCTCAGTGAACACTGAAGCTTTCTTT. This sequence encodes CASSPVSLGGSVNTEAFF.

The chain couples TRBV6-5 to TRBJ1-2; D is possibly TRBD1 (6 bases). V was cut by 0 bases and J by 0 bases, with 8 bases left in between. The CDR3 is 15 residues long. Looked up from germline, CDR1 is MNHEY and CDR2 is SVGAGI. The CDR3 DNA reads TGTGCCAGCAGTTACTCACAGGGAGCTAACTATGGCTACACCTTC. This translates into CASSYSQGANYGYTF.

V gene TRBV4-3 combines with J gene TRBJ2-1, with 9 bases fitting TRBD2. The germline CDR1 and CDR2 sequences are LGHNA and YSLEER. The CDR3 loop spans 19 amino acids. V lost 1 base to trimming and J lost 7 bases; unmatched junction nucleotides: 17. This chain's CDR3 is CASSQVSGSGSQKVNEQFF. CDR3 DNA sequence: TGCGCCAGCAGCCAAGTGAGTGGTAGCGGGAGTCAAAAGGTGAATGAGCAGTTCTTC.

This rearrangement joins TRBV9 to TRBJ2-7; 7 nucleotides align to TRBD1. V lost 3 bases and J lost 3; bases outside the gene matches: 12. This CDR3 has 16 residues. Germline CDR1 and CDR2: SGDLS and YYNGEE. In DNA, the CDR3 is TGTGCCAGCAGCGCTCGATCAGACAGGGCGGGCTACGAGCAGTACTTC. Translation: CASSARSDRAGYEQYF.

The rearrangement links TRBV3-1 (or the pseudogene TRBV3-2) to TRBJ2-1; D gene ambiguous. V lost 6 bases and J 10 bases, leaving 16 bases between the germline ends. The CDR3 has 13 amino acids. Per germline, CDR1 LGHDT and CDR2 YNNKEL (reference sequence). CDR3 loop: CASSPPRVREQFF. The CDR3 region has the DNA TGTGCCAGCAGTCCTCCAAGGGTTAGGGAGCAGTTCTTC.

The chain is built from TRBV7-2 and TRBJ1-5; maybe TRBD1 (5 bases). The CDR3 consists of 15 residues. Trimming pared 1 base from V and 3 bases from J, leaving 10 bases between. In germline, CDR1 is SGHTA, CDR2 FQGNSA. The CDR3 sequence: CASSLEGLDNQPQHF. CDR3 DNA: TGTGCCAGCAGCTTAGAGGGGCTCGACAATCAGCCCCAGCATTTT.